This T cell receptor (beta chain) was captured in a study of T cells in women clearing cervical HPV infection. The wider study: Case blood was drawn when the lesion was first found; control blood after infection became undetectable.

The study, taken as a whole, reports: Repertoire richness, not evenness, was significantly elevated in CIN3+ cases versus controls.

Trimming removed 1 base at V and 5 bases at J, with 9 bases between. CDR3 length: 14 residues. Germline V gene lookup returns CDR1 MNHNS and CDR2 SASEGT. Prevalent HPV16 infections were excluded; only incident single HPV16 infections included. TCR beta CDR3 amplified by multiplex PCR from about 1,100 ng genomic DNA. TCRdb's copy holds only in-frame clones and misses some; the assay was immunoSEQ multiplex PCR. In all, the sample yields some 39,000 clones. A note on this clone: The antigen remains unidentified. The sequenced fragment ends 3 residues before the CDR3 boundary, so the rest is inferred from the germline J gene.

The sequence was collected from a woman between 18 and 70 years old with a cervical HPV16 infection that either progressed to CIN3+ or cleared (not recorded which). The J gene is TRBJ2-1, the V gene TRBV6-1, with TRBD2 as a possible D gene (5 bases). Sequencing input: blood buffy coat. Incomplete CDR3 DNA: TGTGCCAGCAGTGAAGAGCGGTGGAACAATGAG. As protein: CASSEERWNNE. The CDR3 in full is CASSEERWNNEQFF.